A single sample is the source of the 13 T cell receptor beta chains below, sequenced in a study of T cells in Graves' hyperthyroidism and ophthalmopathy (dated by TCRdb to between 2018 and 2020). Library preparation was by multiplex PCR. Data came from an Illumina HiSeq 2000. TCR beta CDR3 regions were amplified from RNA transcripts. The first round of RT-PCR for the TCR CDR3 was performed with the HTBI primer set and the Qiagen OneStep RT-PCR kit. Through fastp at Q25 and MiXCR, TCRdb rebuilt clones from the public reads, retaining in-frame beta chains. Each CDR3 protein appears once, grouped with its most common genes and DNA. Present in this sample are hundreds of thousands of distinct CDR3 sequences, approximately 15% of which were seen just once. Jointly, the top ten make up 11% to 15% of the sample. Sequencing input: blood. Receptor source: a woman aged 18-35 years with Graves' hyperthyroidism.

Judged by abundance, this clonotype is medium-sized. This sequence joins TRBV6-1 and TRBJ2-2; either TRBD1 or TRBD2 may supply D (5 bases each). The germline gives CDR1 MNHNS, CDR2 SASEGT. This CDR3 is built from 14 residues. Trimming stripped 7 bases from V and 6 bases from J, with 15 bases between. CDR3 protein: CASTPVGESGELFF. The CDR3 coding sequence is TGTGCCAGCACCCCAGTGGGGGAATCCGGGGAGCTGTTTTTT.

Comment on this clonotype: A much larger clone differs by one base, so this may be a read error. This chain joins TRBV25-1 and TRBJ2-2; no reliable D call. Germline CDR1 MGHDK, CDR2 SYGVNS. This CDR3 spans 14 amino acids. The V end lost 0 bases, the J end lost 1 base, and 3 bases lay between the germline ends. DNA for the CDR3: TGTGCCAGCAGTGAATACAGGAACACCGGGGAGCTGTTTTTT. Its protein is CASSEYRNTGELFF.

The CDR3: CASSTPSGKNEQYF. As DNA, the CDR3 is TGTGCCAGCAGTACACCGTCAGGGAAGAACGAGCAGTACTTC. This rearrangement joins TRBV7-9 to TRBJ2-7; weak D call: TRBD1 (5 bases). The CDR3 is 14 amino acids. V lost 6 bases and J 5 bases, leaving 17 bases between the germline ends. The V gene's germline CDR1 is SEHNR and CDR2 FQNEAQ (reference sequence).

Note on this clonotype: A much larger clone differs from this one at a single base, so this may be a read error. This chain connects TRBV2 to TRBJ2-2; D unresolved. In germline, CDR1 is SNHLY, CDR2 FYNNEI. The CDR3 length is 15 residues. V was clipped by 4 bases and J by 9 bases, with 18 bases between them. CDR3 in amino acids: CASSVRRVKARELFF. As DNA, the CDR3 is TGTGCCAGCAGTGTTCGCCGGGTTAAGGCCAGGGAGCTGTTTTTT.

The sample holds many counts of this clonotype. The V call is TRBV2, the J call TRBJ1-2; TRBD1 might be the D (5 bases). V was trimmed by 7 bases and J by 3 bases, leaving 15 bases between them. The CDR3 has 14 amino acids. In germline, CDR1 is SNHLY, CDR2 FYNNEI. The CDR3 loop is CASMGQGFYYGYTF. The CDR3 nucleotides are TGTGCCAGCATGGGTCAGGGATTTTACTATGGCTACACCTTC.

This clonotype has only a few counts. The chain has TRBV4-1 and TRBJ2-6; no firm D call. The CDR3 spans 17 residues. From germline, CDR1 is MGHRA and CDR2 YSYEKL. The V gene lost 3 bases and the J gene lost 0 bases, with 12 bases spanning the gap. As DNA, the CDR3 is TGCGCCAGCAGCCATGGTACGAGGAGCTCTGGGGCCAACGTCCTGACTTTC. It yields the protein CASSHGTRSSGANVLTF.

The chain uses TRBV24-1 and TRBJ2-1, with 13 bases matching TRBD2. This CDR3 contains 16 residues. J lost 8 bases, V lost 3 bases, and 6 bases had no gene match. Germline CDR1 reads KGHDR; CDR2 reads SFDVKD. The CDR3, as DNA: TGTGCCACCAGTGATAGACCGGGACTAGCGGGACATGAGCAGTTCTTC. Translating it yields CATSDRPGLAGHEQFF.

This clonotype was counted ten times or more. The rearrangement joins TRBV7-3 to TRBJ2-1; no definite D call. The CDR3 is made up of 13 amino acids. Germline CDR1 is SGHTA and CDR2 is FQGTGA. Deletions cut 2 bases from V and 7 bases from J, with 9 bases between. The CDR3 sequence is CASSLVPLNEQFF. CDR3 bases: TGTGCCAGCAGCTTAGTCCCCCTTAATGAGCAGTTCTTC.

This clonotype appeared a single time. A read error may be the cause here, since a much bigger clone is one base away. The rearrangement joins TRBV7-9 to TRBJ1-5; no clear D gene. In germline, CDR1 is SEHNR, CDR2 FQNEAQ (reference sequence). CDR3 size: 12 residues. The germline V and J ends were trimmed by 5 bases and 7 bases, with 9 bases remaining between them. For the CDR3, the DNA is TGTGCCAGCAGCCATGGAGGGCAGCCCCAGCATTTT. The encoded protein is CASSHGGQPQHF.

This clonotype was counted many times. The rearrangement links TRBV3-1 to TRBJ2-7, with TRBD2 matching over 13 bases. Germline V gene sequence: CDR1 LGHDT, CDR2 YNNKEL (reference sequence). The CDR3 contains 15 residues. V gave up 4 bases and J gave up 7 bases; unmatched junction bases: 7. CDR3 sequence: CASSLGTSGTGEQYF. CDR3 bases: TGTGCCAGCAGCCTGGGGACTAGCGGGACTGGGGAGCAGTACTTC.

The DNA for the CDR3 is TGCAGTGCTAACGAAGGGGTCGGTGAGCAGTTCTTC. Encoded protein: CSANEGVGEQFF. This rearrangement joins TRBV20-1 to TRBJ2-1; D perhaps matches TRBD1 (5 bases). In germline, CDR1 is DFQATT, CDR2 SNEGSKA (reference sequence). The V end was cut by 4 bases, the J end by 9 bases, with 13 bases between. This CDR3 spans 12 amino acids.

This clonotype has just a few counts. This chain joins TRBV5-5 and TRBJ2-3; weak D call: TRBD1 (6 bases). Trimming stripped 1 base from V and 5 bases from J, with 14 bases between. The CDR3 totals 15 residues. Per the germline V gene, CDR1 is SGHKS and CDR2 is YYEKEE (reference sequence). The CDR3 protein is CASSLYPGAKDTQYF. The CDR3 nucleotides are TGTGCCAGCAGCTTGTATCCAGGGGCTAAAGATACGCAGTATTTT.

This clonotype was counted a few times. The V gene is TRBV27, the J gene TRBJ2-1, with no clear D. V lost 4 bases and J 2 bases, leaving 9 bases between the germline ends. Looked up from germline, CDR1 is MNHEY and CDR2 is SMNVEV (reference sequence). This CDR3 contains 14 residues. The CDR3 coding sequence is TGTGCCAGCAGTTATCCCCCCCCCTACAATGAGCAGTTCTTC. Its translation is CASSYPPPYNEQFF.